This TCR beta chain is from a study of T cell responses to AZD1222 COVID-19 vaccine. There are 16 residues in the CDR3. Germline values: CDR1 MNHEY, CDR2 SMNVEV (reference sequence). J gave up 4 bases and V 4 bases, and 9 bases lay outside the gene matches. Study conclusions and caveats: Spike as a whole was targeted by vaccine-associated CD4 TCRs, dominant at 160-218 and 743-854. Repertoire samples came only from after the peak T cell response. Females made up more of the donors, who were largely white British, and clonal diversity may have come out too low. After two AZD1222 doses, spike-specific TCR breadth and depth rose versus day 0.

Note on this clone: Its specificity is unknown.

TCRdb's copy holds only in-frame clones and misses some; the assay was immunoSEQ multiplex PCR. The sample includes roughly 79,000 clones, about 90% of them seen just once. The TCR originated in an adult in good health. This sample comprised peripheral blood, obtained on day 0 of MenACWY control vaccination. The genes are TRBV27 and TRBJ1-1, with 10 bases aligning to TRBD1. The CDR3 loop reads CASSSMTGGLGTEAFF. The CDR3 DNA reads as TGTGCCAGCAGTTCCATGACAGGGGGCTTGGGCACTGAAGCTTTCTTT.